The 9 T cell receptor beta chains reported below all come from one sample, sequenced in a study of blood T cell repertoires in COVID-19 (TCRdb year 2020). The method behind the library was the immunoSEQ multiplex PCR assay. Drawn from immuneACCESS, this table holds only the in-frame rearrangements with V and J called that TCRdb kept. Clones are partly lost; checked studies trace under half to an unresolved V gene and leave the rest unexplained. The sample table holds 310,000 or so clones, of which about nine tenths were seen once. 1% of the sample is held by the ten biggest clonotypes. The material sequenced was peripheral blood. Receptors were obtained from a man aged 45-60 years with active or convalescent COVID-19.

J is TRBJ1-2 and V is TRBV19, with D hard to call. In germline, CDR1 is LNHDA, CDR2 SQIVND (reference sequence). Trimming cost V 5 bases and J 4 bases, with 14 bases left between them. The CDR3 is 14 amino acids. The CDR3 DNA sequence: TGTGCCAGTAGTTCCCACTCTGGGCCCTATGGCTACACCTTC. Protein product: CASSSHSGPYGYTF.

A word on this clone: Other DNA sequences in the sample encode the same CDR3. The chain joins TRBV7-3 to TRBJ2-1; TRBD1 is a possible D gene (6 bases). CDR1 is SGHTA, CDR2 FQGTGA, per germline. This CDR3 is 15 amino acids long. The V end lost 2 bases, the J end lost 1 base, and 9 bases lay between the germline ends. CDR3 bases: TGTGCCAGCAGCTTAGGCAGGGGATCCTACAATGAGCAGTTCTTC. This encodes CASSLGRGSYNEQFF.

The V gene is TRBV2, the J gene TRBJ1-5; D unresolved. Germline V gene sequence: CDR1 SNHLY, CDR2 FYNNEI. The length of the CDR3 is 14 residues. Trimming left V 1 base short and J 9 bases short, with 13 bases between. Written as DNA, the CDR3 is TGTGCCAGCAGTGAAGTTGAGGAATCTCGGCCCCAGCATTTT. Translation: CASSEVEESRPQHF.

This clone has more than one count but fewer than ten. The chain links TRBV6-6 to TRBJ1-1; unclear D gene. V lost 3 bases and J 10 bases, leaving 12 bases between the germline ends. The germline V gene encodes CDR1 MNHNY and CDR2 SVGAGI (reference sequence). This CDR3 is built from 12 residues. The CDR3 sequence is CASSYSSEGAFF. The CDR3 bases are TGTGCCAGCAGTTATAGTTCCGAGGGAGCTTTCTTT.

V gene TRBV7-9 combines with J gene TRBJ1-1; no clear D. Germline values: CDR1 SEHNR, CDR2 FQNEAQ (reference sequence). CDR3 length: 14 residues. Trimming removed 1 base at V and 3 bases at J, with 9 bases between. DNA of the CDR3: TGTGCCAGCAGCTTAGAAAGACTGGACACTGAAGCTTTCTTT. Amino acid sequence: CASSLERLDTEAFF.

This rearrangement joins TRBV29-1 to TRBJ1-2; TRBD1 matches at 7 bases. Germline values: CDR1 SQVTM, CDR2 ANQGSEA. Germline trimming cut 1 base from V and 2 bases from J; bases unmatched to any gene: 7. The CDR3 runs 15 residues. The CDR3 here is CSVEGRGRGNYGYTF. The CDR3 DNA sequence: TGCAGCGTTGAAGGGAGGGGCAGGGGGAACTATGGCTACACCTTC.

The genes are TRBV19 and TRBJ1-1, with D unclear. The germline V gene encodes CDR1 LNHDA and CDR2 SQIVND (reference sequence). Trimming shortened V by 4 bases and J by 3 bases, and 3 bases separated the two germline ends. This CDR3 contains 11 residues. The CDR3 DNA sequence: TGTGCCAGTAGTACATACACTGAAGCTTTCTTT. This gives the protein CASSTYTEAFF.

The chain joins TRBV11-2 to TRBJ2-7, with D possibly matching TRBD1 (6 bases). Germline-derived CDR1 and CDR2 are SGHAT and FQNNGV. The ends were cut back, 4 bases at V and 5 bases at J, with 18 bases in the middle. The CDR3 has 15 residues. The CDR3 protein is CASSSSDTRGNEQYF. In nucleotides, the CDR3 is TGTGCCAGCAGCTCATCGGACACCAGGGGTAACGAGCAGTACTTC. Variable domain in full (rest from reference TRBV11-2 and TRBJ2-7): EAGVAQSPRYKIIEKRQSVAFWCNPISGHATLYWYQQILGQGPKLLIQFQNNGVVDDSQLPKDRFSAERLKGVDSTLKIQPAKLEDSAVYLCASSSSDTRGNEQYFGPGTRLTVT.

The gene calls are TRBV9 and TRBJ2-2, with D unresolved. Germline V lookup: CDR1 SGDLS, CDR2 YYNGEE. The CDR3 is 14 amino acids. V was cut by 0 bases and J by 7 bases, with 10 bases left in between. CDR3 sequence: CASSVDGASGELFF. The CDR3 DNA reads TGTGCCAGCAGCGTAGATGGAGCGAGCGGGGAGCTGTTTTTT.